Below, 12 T cell receptor beta chains from the same sample are listed, as sequenced in a study of blood T cell repertoires in COVID-19. Some clones are missing from TCRdb's copy, which holds only in-frame ones; the method was immunoSEQ multiplex PCR. The repertoire consists of more than 110,000 clones, with around 87% occurring once and the leading ten covering more than 5%. The specimen sequenced was peripheral blood. The receptors stem from a human donor in a cohort sampled during active COVID-19.

The CDR3 loop is CASSYRTGTGIQETQYF. The CDR3 nucleotides read TGTGCCAGCAGCTATCGCACCGGGACAGGTATACAAGAGACCCAGTACTTC. The genes are TRBV7-9 and TRBJ2-5, with 8 nucleotides matching TRBD1. V lost 4 bases, J lost 2 bases, and 12 bases stayed unmatched. Germline-derived CDR1 and CDR2 are SEHNR and FQNEAQ (reference sequence). The CDR3 spans 17 residues.

CDR3 in amino acids: CASSLIQTSGGRDTQYF. The CDR3 DNA follows: TGTGCCAGCAGTTTAATCCAAACTAGCGGGGGAAGGGATACGCAGTATTTT. The V call is TRBV28, the J call TRBJ2-3; 11 nucleotides line up with TRBD2. The CDR3 has 17 amino acids. The V segment lost 2 bases and the J segment 6 bases; nucleotides outside the gene matches: 10. Germline V gene data show CDR1 as MDHEN and CDR2 as SYDVKM.

The chain is built from TRBV27 and TRBJ2-7, with TRBD1 matching over 10 bases. Per germline, CDR1 MNHEY and CDR2 SMNVEV (reference sequence). The CDR3 totals 17 residues. With 4 bases clipped from V and 3 bases from J, the junction kept 12 bases outside the gene matches. CDR3 residues: CASSSFDRGRLFYEQYF. The CDR3, as DNA: TGTGCCAGCAGTTCCTTCGACAGGGGGCGCCTCTTCTACGAGCAGTACTTC.

The chain has TRBV5-1 and TRBJ2-7; tentative D call: TRBD1 (6 bases). This CDR3 contains 14 residues. Germline CDR1 and CDR2: SGHRS and YFSETQ. V was cut by 7 bases and J by 1 base, with 15 bases left in between. CDR3 region: CASDPRTVSYEQYF. The CDR3 bases are TGCGCCAGCGACCCCCGGACAGTATCCTACGAGCAGTACTTC.

The chain uses TRBV3-1 (or the pseudogene TRBV3-2) and TRBJ2-7; D gene ambiguous. CDR3 size: 12 residues. CDR1 and CDR2 from the germline V gene are LGHDT and YNNKEL (reference sequence). V lost 2 bases and J 6 bases, leaving 8 bases between the germline ends. The CDR3 bases are TGTGCCAGCAGCCAACCCCTAAGCGAGCAGTACTTC. Translating gives CASSQPLSEQYF.

This clone occurred a few times. The chain combines TRBV27 with TRBJ2-5; TRBD2 is a possible D gene (7 bases). CDR1 and CDR2 from the germline V gene are MNHEY and SMNVEV (reference sequence). V lost 5 bases to trimming and J lost 0 bases, with 25 bases between them. The CDR3 has 19 residues. The CDR3 sequence: CASSRGGGFYTQYQETQYF. The CDR3 DNA reads TGTGCCAGCAGTCGGGGAGGGGGGTTTTATACCCAGTACCAAGAGACCCAGTACTTC.

The chain combines TRBV20-1 with TRBJ2-5; a possible D gene is TRBD2 (7 bases). CDR3 size: 15 residues. The V and J ends lost 3 bases and 5 bases respectively, with 19 bases between them. Germline assignment: CDR1 DFQATT and CDR2 SNEGSKA (reference sequence). CDR3 residues: CSASIGSGGGETQYF. The DNA for the CDR3 is TGCAGTGCTAGTATCGGTTCGGGGGGCGGGGAGACCCAGTACTTC.

This clone occurred once. The V call is TRBV3-1 (or the pseudogene TRBV3-2), the J call TRBJ2-2, with 10 bases that match TRBD2. The length of the CDR3 is 16 residues. The germline gives CDR1 LGHDT, CDR2 YNNKEL (reference sequence). V trimming: 4 bases; J trimming: 0 bases; junction bases outside the gene matches: 2. The CDR3 region is CASSLGLAANTGELFF. The CDR3 DNA reads TGTGCCAGCAGCCTCGGACTAGCGGCGAACACCGGGGAGCTGTTTTTT.

V usage is TRBV6-4 and J usage is TRBJ2-3; the D gene is possibly TRBD1 (5 bases). The CDR3 length is 13 residues. Germline CDR1 MRHNA, CDR2 SNTAGT. Trimming shortened V by 6 bases and J by 2 bases, and 9 bases separated the two germline ends. The CDR3 region is CASSRTNTDTQYF. The CDR3 region has the DNA TGTGCCAGCAGCAGGACAAACACAGATACGCAGTATTTT.

J is TRBJ1-3 and V is TRBV7-9; a possible D gene is TRBD1 (5 bases). The germline V and J ends were trimmed by 5 bases and 2 bases, with 13 bases remaining between them. Germline-derived CDR1 and CDR2 are SEHNR and FQNEAQ (reference sequence). This CDR3 has 15 amino acids. CDR3 DNA: TGTGCCAGCAGCCTCCAGGGAAGCCCTGGAAACACCATATATTTT. As protein: CASSLQGSPGNTIYF. Using reference TRBV7-9 and TRBJ1-3 for the parts outside the CDR3, the full variable domain is DTGVSQNPRHKITKRGQNVTFRCDPISEHNRLYWYRQTLGQGPEFLTYFQNEAQLEKSRLLSDRFSAERPKGSFSTLEIQRTEQGDSAMYLCASSLQGSPGNTIYFGEGSWLTVV.

The V call is TRBV5-1, the J call TRBJ1-2, with 7 bases identical to TRBD1. This CDR3 region has 15 residues. CDR1 and CDR2 from the germline V gene are SGHRS and YFSETQ. J gave up 3 bases and V 4 bases, and 9 bases lay outside the gene matches. The CDR3 sequence is CASSPADRAYYGYTF. As DNA, the CDR3 is TGCGCCAGCAGCCCTGCCGACAGGGCTTACTATGGCTACACCTTC.

The chain carries TRBV9 and TRBJ2-7; 9 bases agree with TRBD1. The CDR3 covers 19 residues. Trimming at V came to 3 bases and at J to 0 bases, leaving 16 bases not matched to a gene. The V gene's germline CDR1 is SGDLS and CDR2 YYNGEE. CDR3 residues: CASSGHRDRASFDSYEQYF. CDR3 DNA: TGTGCCAGCAGCGGTCATCGGGACAGGGCAAGTTTTGACTCCTACGAGCAGTACTTC.